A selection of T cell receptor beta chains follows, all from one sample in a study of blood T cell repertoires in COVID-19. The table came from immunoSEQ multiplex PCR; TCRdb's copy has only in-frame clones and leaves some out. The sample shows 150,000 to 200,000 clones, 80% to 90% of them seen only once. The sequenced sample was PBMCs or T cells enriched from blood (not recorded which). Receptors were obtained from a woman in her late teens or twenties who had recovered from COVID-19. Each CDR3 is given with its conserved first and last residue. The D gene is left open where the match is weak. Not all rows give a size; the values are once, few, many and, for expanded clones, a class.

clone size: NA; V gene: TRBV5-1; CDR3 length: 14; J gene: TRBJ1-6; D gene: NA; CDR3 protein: CASSLGQGSSPLHF; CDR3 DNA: TGCGCCAGCAGCTTGGGCCAGGGAAGTTCACCCCTCCACTTT
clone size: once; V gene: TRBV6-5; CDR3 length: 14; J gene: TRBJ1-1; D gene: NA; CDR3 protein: CASSRTALGTEAFF; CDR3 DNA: TGTGCCAGCAGTCGGACAGCCTTGGGCACTGAAGCTTTCTTT
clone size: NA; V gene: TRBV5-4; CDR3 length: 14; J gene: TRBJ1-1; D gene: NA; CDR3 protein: CASSLAGGLTEAFF; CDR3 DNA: TGTGCCAGCAGCTTGGCCGGGGGGTTGACTGAAGCTTTCTTT
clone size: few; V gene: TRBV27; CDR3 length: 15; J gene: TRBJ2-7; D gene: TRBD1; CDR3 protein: CASSLSRTGVYEQYF; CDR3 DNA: TGTGCCAGCAGTTTATCGCGTACAGGGGTCTACGAGCAGTACTTC
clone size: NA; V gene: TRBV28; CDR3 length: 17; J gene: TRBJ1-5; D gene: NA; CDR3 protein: CASDGGAGRDSNQPQHF; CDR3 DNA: TGTGCCAGCGACGGGGGGGCCGGACGAGATAGCAATCAGCCCCAGCATTTT
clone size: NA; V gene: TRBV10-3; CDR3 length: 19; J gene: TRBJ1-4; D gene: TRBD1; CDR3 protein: CAISPGTGGSPIGDEKLFF; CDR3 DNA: TGTGCCATCTCACCCGGGACAGGGGGCTCTCCCATCGGTGATGAAAAACTGTTTTTT
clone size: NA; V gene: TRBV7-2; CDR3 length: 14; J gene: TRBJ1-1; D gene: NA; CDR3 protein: CASSPRARRTEAFF; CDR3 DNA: TGTGCCAGCAGCCCCCGGGCGAGGAGGACTGAAGCTTTCTTT
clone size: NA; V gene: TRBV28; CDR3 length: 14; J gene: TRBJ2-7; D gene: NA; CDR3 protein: CASRDIAVSYEQYF; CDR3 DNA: TGTGCCAGCAGGGATATAGCGGTCTCCTACGAGCAGTACTTC
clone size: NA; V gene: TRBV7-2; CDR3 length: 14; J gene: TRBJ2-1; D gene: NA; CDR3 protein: CASSLDYRVSEQFF; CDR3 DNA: TGTGCCAGCAGCTTAGACTACAGGGTGTCTGAGCAGTTCTTC
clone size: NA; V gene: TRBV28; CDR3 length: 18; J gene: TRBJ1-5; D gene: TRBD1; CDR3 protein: CASSSLPGQGDLRQPQHF; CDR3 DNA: TGTGCCAGCAGTTCCCTCCCGGGACAGGGAGATTTAAGGCAGCCCCAGCATTTT